There are many counts of the clone carrying this T cell receptor beta chain. Antigen: not known. This sample is drawn from a study of early T cells in non-severe SARS-CoV-2 infection. Study in general: It was bulk RNA from unsorted whole blood that was sequenced, and the chains were unpaired. Overall study findings and caveats: Comparison of clonotypes with VDJdb favored anti-spike CD8 responses while missing private and CD4 specificities.

The TCR library protocol was used to attach unique molecular identifiers. These identifiers were attached to individual cDNA molecules. TCRdb reprocessed the 5' RACE reads via MiXCR and lists one record per CDR3 protein. The profile covers 45,000 to 55,000 distinct CDR3 sequences, with roughly 12% appearing a single time and roughly 10% taken by the ten largest. The CDR3 consists of 16 residues. From germline, CDR1 is MRHNA and CDR2 SNTAGT. J gave up 4 bases and V 0 bases, and 1 base lay outside the gene matches. The sample taken for sequencing was whole blood. The rearrangement links TRBV6-4 to TRBJ2-1; 12 nucleotides match TRBD2. The TCR was taken from an adult who was a healthcare worker with PCR-confirmed SARS-CoV-2 infection or an uninfected control (not recorded which). The DNA for the CDR3 is TGTGCCAGCAGTGACTCCGGGACTAGCGGGTACAATGAGCAGTTCTTC. It translates to CASSDSGTSGYNEQFF.